This T cell receptor (beta chain) was sequenced in a study of shared clonotypes between healthy human individuals. Findings of the study overall: In having few donors, the study represented limited genetic and exposure-history diversity.

The authors ran the assay at deep level. Input per replicate PCR of unsorted PBMC was about 300 ng DNA, corresponding to around 30,000 T cell genomes. This table comes from immunoSEQ multiplex PCR, and its TCRdb copy is limited to in-frame clones, with some not included. This table holds roughly 500,000 clones, more than 65% found once. This clone has just one count. The antigen is not known. The sample taken for sequencing was PBMCs. This clonotype originated in a middle-aged woman in good health. Some clones in this sample may be carry-over from other donors' samples.

CDR3 sequence reads: CASSPPTHNEQFF. In nucleotides, the CDR3 is TGTGCCAGCAGCCCCCCTACCCACAATGAGCAGTTCTTC. V usage is TRBV5-4 and J usage is TRBJ2-1; D not certain. CDR1 is SGHNT, CDR2 YYREEE, per germline (reference sequence). Trimming removed 4 bases at V and 5 bases at J, with 10 bases between. The length of the CDR3 is 13 residues.